The clone carrying this T cell receptor beta chain was counted a single time. Its antigen is still unknown. The sample contains more than one DNA sequence encoding this CDR3. This entry comes from a study of T cells after posttransplantation cyclophosphamide. Study observations and caveats: Donor-recipient repertoire similarity was low at 1-2 months, rising over year one.

The method was immunoSEQ multiplex PCR; TCRdb's version includes in-frame clones alone and lacks a portion of them. Among around 9,200 clones listed, about 88% were seen once. The CDR3 has 15 residues. The germline CDR1 and CDR2 sequences are LNHDA and SQIVND (reference sequence). The germline V and J ends were trimmed by 6 bases and 7 bases, with 16 bases remaining between them. Material: memory CD4+ T cells sorted from PBMCs. This receptor was identified in a woman aged 55 to 70 in good health, CMV-negative, and a related stem cell transplant donor. The chain links TRBV19 to TRBJ1-6, with a tentative D call TRBD1 (6 bases). In nucleotides, the CDR3 is TGTGCCAGTAGCCCTAACTGGCAGGGGAATTCACCCCTCCACTTT. Protein sequence: CASSPNWQGNSPLHF.